This TCR beta chain was documented in a study of blood T cell repertoires in COVID-19. Study details: There were acute and convalescent COVID-19 samples, and they came from the United States, Italy and Spain.

In the original processing: Counts of nucleated cells, estimated from reference gene primer amplification, were obtained. Produced via immunoSEQ multiplex PCR; TCRdb's table is partial and in-frame only. The DNA was the basis for D and trimming; V, J and clone size are from that table. Among approximately 300,000 clones listed, 86% were seen once. The germline CDR1 and CDR2 sequences are GTSNPN and SVGIG (reference sequence). CDR3 size: 10 residues. V shed 3 bases and J shed 5 bases, with 4 bases lying between them. This TCR came from a woman aged 45-65 years with acute or convalescent COVID-19. The genes are TRBV30 and TRBJ2-5; D unclear. The source material was peripheral blood. CDR3 bases: TGTGCCTGGAGGCGGGAGACCCAGTACTTC. It is translated as CAWRRETQYF.